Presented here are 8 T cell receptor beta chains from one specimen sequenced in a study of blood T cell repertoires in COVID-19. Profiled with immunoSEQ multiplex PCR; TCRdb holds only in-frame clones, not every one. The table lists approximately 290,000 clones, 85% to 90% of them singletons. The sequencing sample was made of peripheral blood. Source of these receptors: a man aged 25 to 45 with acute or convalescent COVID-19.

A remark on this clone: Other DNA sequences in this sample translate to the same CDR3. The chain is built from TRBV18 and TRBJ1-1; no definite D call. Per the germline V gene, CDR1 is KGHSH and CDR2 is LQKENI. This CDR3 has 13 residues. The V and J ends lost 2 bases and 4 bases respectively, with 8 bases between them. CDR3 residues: CASSPTPSTEAFF. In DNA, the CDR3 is TGTGCCAGCTCACCAACCCCGAGCACTGAAGCTTTCTTT.

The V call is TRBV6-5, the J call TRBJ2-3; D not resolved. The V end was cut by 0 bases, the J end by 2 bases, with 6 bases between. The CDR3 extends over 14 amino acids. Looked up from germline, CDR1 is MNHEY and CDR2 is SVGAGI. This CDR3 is CASSYSHSTDTQYF. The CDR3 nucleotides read TGTGCCAGCAGTTACTCGCACTCCACAGATACGCAGTATTTT.

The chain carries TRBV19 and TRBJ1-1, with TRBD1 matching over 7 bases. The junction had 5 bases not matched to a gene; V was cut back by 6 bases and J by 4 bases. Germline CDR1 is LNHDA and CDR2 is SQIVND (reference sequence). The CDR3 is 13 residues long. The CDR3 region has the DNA TGTGCCAGTAGATTGACAGGGAGCACTGAAGCTTTCTTT. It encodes CASRLTGSTEAFF.

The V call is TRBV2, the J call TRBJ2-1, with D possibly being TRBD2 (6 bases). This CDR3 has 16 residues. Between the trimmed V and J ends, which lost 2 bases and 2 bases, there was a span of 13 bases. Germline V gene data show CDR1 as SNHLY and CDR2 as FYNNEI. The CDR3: CASSERRDVTYNEQFF. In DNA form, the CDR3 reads TGTGCCAGCAGTGAAAGGCGGGATGTAACCTACAATGAGCAGTTCTTC.

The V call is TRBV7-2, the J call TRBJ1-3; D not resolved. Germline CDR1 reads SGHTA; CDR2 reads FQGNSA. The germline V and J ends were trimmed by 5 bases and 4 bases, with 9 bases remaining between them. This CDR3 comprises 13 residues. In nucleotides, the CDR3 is TGTGCCAGCAGCCCATTTTTCGGAAACACCATATATTTT. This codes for CASSPFFGNTIYF. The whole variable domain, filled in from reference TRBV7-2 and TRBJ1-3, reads GAGVSQSPSNKVTEKGKDVELRCDPISGHTALYWYRQSLGQGLEFLIYFQGNSAPDKSGLPSDRFSAERTGGSVSTLTIQRTQQEDSAVYLCASSPFFGNTIYFGEGSWLTVV.

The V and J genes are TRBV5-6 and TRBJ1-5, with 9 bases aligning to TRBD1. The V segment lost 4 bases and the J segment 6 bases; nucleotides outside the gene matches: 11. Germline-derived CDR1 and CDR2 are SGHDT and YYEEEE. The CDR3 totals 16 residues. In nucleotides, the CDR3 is TGTGCCAGCAGCCAGTCCAAACAGGGGGCCCCTCAGCCCCAGCATTTT. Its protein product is CASSQSKQGAPQPQHF.

The CDR3 DNA reads TGTGCCTGGAGCGGGGCGGAGGGACAGGGATTCAGGGAGCAGTTCTTC. It codes for CAWSGAEGQGFREQFF. This rearrangement joins TRBV30 to TRBJ2-1; 9 bases match TRBD1. The CDR3 contains 16 residues. J lost 10 bases, V lost 3 bases, and 16 bases had no gene match. Germline V gene data show CDR1 as GTSNPN and CDR2 as SVGIG (reference sequence).

The CDR3 nucleotides are TGTGCCAGCAGCGACCAGGGGGTGGGAGAGCAGTACTTC. It specifies CASSDQGVGEQYF. The V gene is TRBV2, the J gene TRBJ2-7; 7 positions match TRBD1. CDR1 SNHLY and CDR2 FYNNEI come from the germline V gene. The length of the CDR3 is 13 residues. With 6 bases clipped from V and 7 bases from J, the junction kept 9 bases outside the gene matches.